This TCR beta chain was obtained from a study of T-cell memory formation after mild COVID-19. V lost 4 bases to trimming and J lost 2 bases, with 12 bases between them. The CDR3 covers 14 residues. CDR1 SGHRS and CDR2 YFSETQ come from the germline V gene. TCRdb ran MiXCR on the 5' RACE reads and lists one entry per CDR3 protein. Here the sample spans around 300,000 distinct CDR3 sequences, roughly 13% being singletons. The chain links TRBV5-1 to TRBJ1-2; perhaps TRBD1 as D (6 bases). Sample: PBMCs or a T cell subset sorted from them (not recorded which). This TCR derives from a man younger than 35 who had mild COVID-19 (a few samples of this study predate the infection). Cell type and time point are not known. The CDR3 here is CASSQDRINYGYTF. In DNA, the CDR3 is TGCGCCAGCAGCCAGGACAGAATCAACTATGGCTACACCTTC. Full variable domain (rest looked up from reference TRBV5-1 and TRBJ1-2): KAGVTQTPRYLIKTRGQQVTLSCSPISGHRSVSWYQQTPGQGLQFLFEYFSETQRNKGNFPGRFSGRQFSNSRSEMNVSTLELGDSALYLCASSQDRINYGYTFGSGTRLTVV.